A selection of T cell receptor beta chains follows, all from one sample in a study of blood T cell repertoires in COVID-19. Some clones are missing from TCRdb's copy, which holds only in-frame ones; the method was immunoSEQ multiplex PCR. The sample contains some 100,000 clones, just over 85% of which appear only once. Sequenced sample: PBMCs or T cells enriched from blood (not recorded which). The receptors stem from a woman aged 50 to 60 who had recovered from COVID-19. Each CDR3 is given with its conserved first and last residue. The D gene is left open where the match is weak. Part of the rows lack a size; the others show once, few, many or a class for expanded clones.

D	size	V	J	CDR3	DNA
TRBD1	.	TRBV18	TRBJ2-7	CASSPPQGATSSYEQYF	TGTGCCAGCTCACCACCTCAGGGGGCGACCAGCTCCTACGAGCAGTACTTC
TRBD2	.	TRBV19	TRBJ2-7	CARNPLAGVREQYF	TGTGCCAGGAACCCACTAGCGGGAGTGCGTGAGCAGTACTTC
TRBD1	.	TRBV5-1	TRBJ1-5	CASSSGGGNQPQHF	TGCGCCAGCAGCTCAGGGGGCGGAAATCAGCCCCAGCATTTT
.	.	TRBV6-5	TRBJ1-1	CASSLRAPQWDTEAFF	TGTGCCAGCAGTTTGAGGGCACCTCAGTGGGACACTGAAGCTTTCTTT
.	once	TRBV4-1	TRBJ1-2	CASSPPQGLDYGYTF	TGCGCCAGCAGCCCCCCCCAGGGGTTAGACTATGGCTACACCTTC
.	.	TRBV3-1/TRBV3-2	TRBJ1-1	CASSQDLTVRSEAFF	TGTGCCAGCAGCCAAGATCTAACAGTTCGAAGTGAAGCTTTCTTT
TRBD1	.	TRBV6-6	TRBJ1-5	CASSYGTGYRPQHF	TGTGCCAGCAGTTACGGGACAGGGTATCGACCCCAGCATTTT
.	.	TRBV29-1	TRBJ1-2	CSVGTTGFYGYTF	TGCAGCGTGGGAACGACAGGCTTCTATGGCTACACCTTC
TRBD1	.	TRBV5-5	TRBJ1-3	CASKNRDSGNTIYF	TGTGCCAGCAAAAACCGGGACAGTGGAAACACCATATATTTT
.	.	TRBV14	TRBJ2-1	CASSQVLGVYNEQFF	TGTGCCAGCAGCCAAGTTCTCGGGGTTTACAATGAGCAGTTCTTC
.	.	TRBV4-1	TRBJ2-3	CASSQGRTDTQYF	TGCGCCAGCAGCCAAGGGCGCACAGATACGCAGTATTTT
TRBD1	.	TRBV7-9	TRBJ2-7	CASSLGQGLGFEQYF	TGTGCCAGCAGTTTAGGACAGGGCCTTGGTTTCGAGCAGTACTTC
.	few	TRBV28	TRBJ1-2	CASSFGGGINYGYTF	TGTGCCAGCAGTTTTGGGGGCGGTATTAACTATGGCTACACCTTC
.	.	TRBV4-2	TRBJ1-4	CASSQPWTATNEKLFF	TGTGCCAGCAGCCAGCCCTGGACTGCAACTAATGAAAAACTGTTTTTT
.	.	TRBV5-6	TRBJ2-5	CASSSTRRQTQYF	TGTGCCAGCAGCTCGACTAGGCGGCAGACCCAGTACTTC
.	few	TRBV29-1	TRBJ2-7	CSVSTESYEQYF	TGCAGCGTCTCGACAGAATCCTACGAGCAGTACTTC
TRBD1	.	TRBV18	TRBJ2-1	CASSGTGGIDEQFF	TGTGCCAGCTCGGGGACAGGGGGCATTGATGAGCAGTTCTTC
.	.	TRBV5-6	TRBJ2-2	CASSLGRRQNTGELFF	TGTGCCAGCAGCTTGGGACGGCGGCAGAACACCGGGGAGCTGTTTTTT
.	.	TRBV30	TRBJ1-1	CAWGSTAEAFF	TGTGCCTGGGGCTCTACCGCTGAAGCTTTCTTT
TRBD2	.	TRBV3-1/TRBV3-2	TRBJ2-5	CASSLSGGQETQYF	TGTGCCAGCAGCCTCTCGGGGGGGCAAGAGACCCAGTACTTC
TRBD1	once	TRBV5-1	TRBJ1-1	CASSWGTGMNTEAFF	TGCGCCAGCAGCTGGGGGACAGGGATGAACACTGAAGCTTTCTTT
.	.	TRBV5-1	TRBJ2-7	CASSPGGFGGEQYF	TGCGCCAGCAGCCCGGGTGGGTTCGGGGGCGAGCAGTACTTC